This T cell receptor (beta chain) was documented in a study of shared clonotypes between healthy human individuals. V was cut by 6 bases and J by 5 bases, with 13 bases left in between. Germline assignment: CDR1 SGHVS and CDR2 FNYEAQ. This CDR3 contains 13 residues. Donors were healthy HIV-negative adults without recent acute infections or vaccinations. Only in-frame clones appear in the TCRdb table, and some are missing; sequencing was by immunoSEQ multiplex PCR. The table shows more than 450,000 clones, with 79% occurring only once. This TCR was recovered from a woman aged 40 to 50 in good health. Some clones in this sample may be carry-over from other donors' samples. This chain joins TRBV7-6 and TRBJ1-1; D call uncertain. Material: PBMCs. DNA of the CDR3: TGTGCCAGCAGTAGAGTTGGTAGGACTGAAGCTTTCTTT. Translating gives CASSRVGRTEAFF.